The 17 T cell receptor beta chains in this list originate from one sample, sequenced in a study of blood T cell repertoires in COVID-19. Here immunoSEQ multiplex PCR was the method, and the copy in TCRdb shows in-frame clones only, minus some. Of some 200,000 clones listed, roughly 81% are singletons. Sequencing was carried out using peripheral blood. Every receptor here comes from a middle-aged woman with COVID-19, enrolled during active disease.

The J gene is TRBJ1-4, the V gene TRBV7-8, with D unresolved. This CDR3 comprises 17 residues. The germline gives CDR1 SGHVS, CDR2 FQNEAQ. V lost 4 bases and J 3 bases, leaving 18 bases between the germline ends. CDR3 DNA: TGTGCCAGCAGCTACGACCCCCCGACACGGCCTAATGAAAAACTGTTTTTT. It encodes CASSYDPPTRPNEKLFF. Together with reference TRBV7-8 and TRBJ1-4, the CDR3 gives the full variable domain: GAGVSQSPRYKVAKRGQDVALRCDPISGHVSLFWYQQALGQGPEFLTYFQNEAQLDKSGLPSDRFFAERPEGSVSTLKIQRTQQEDSAVYLCASSYDPPTRPNEKLFFGSGTQLSVL.

The J gene is TRBJ2-3, the V gene TRBV5-4, with a weak D call TRBD2 (6 bases). The CDR3 totals 14 residues. The germline V gene has CDR1 SGHNT and CDR2 YYREEE (reference sequence). Between the trimmed V and J ends, which lost 5 bases and 2 bases, there was a span of 12 bases. The CDR3 loop is CASRDPGVTDTQYF. The CDR3 DNA reads as TGTGCCAGCAGGGATCCGGGGGTCACAGATACGCAGTATTTT.

V is TRBV6-5 and J is TRBJ2-7; D may be TRBD2 (6 bases). Germline CDR1 is MNHEY and CDR2 is SVGAGI. The CDR3 sequence is 14 residues long. V gave up 7 bases and J gave up 4 bases, with 17 bases separating them. This chain's CDR3 is CASTKGLPVYEQYF. The CDR3 bases are TGTGCCAGCACCAAGGGACTCCCGGTTTACGAGCAGTACTTC.

There are many counts of this clone. This chain connects TRBV5-1 to TRBJ2-1, with 8 nucleotides matching TRBD2. CDR3 size: 14 residues. Germline values: CDR1 SGHRS, CDR2 YFSETQ. J was trimmed by 5 bases and V by 3 bases; bases with no gene match: 4. Written as DNA, the CDR3 is TGCGCCAGCAGCTCGGGGGGGCTGGACAATGAGCAGTTCTTC. Encoded protein: CASSSGGLDNEQFF. The full variable domain, its missing parts supplied by reference TRBV5-1 and TRBJ2-1, is KAGVTQTPRYLIKTRGQQVTLSCSPISGHRSVSWYQQTPGQGLQFLFEYFSETQRNKGNFPGRFSGRQFSNSRSEMNVSTLELGDSALYLCASSSGGLDNEQFFGPGTRLTVL.

This clone was picked up one time. This chain joins TRBV3-1 (or the pseudogene TRBV3-2) and TRBJ2-7; 8 bases are shared with TRBD1. The J segment lost 6 bases and the V segment lost 5 bases, leaving 9 bases of the junction unmatched. Germline lookup yields CDR1 LGHDT and CDR2 YNNKEL (reference sequence). The CDR3 totals 14 residues. Here the CDR3 reads CASSYTGGLTEQYF. CDR3 coding DNA: TGTGCCAGCAGCTATACAGGGGGACTTACCGAGCAGTACTTC.

Ten or more counts support this clone. Other DNA sequences in this sample translate to the same CDR3. The rearrangement links TRBV19 to TRBJ1-5; tentatively, D is TRBD1 (6 bases). This CDR3 has 14 amino acids. The V end was cut by 2 bases, the J end by 6 bases, with 11 bases between. The germline V gene encodes CDR1 LNHDA and CDR2 SQIVND (reference sequence). CDR3 protein: CASSIQGLGQPQHF. The CDR3, as DNA: TGTGCCAGTAGTATACAGGGGTTGGGTCAGCCCCAGCATTTT.

V gene TRBV5-1 combines with J gene TRBJ2-2, with D perhaps TRBD1 (6 bases). The CDR3 contains 14 residues. Trimming removed 3 bases at V and 3 bases at J, with 9 bases between. Germline V gives CDR1 SGHRS, CDR2 YFSETQ. As DNA, the CDR3 is TGCGCCAGCAGCTGGACAGATTACACCGGGGAGCTGTTTTTT. Amino acid sequence: CASSWTDYTGELFF.

The V call is TRBV2, the J call TRBJ1-2; D might be TRBD1 (6 bases). The germline CDR1 and CDR2 sequences are SNHLY and FYNNEI. The CDR3 is 13 amino acids. Trimming cost V 4 bases and J 5 bases, with 11 bases left between them. The CDR3 DNA is TGTGCCAGCAGTGTTGGCAGGGGATATGGCTACACCTTC. Translating it yields CASSVGRGYGYTF.

The genes are TRBV29-1 and TRBJ2-2; 7 bases fit TRBD1. Germline lookup yields CDR1 SQVTM and CDR2 ANQGSEA. Germline trimming cut 7 bases from V and 1 base from J; bases unmatched to any gene: 6. The CDR3 is 14 residues long. In nucleotides, the CDR3 is TGCAGCGCAACGACAGGGATGAACACCGGGGAGCTGTTTTTT. The encoded protein is CSATTGMNTGELFF.

The chain has TRBV5-1 and TRBJ1-2, with D maybe TRBD1 (5 bases). Germline V lookup: CDR1 SGHRS, CDR2 YFSETQ. The ends were cut back, 5 bases at V and 5 bases at J, with 19 bases in the middle. There are 15 residues in the CDR3. This CDR3 reads CASSAGGTGTYGYTF. CDR3 coding DNA: TGCGCCAGCAGTGCCGGGGGGACCGGGACTTATGGCTACACCTTC.

The J gene is TRBJ1-1, the V gene TRBV29-1; TRBD1 is a possible D gene (5 bases). Germline lookup yields CDR1 SQVTM and CDR2 ANQGSEA. The CDR3 covers 15 residues. V lost 3 bases and J lost 5, with 19 bases in between. The CDR3 DNA follows: TGCAGCGTTGACCATTACGAAAGGGGAAGAACTGAAGCTTTCTTT. It is translated as CSVDHYERGRTEAFF.

The chain carries TRBV5-6 and TRBJ2-7, with TRBD1 as a possible D gene (6 bases). There are 16 residues in the CDR3. Looked up from germline, CDR1 is SGHDT and CDR2 is YYEEEE. V was pared by 2 bases and J by 5 bases, with 20 bases between. CDR3 DNA: TGTGCCAGCAGCTTACTGGACAGAGTAATTGGCAACGAGCAGTACTTC. It translates to CASSLLDRVIGNEQYF.

The CDR3: CASSRDGGLGSPLHF. CDR3 sequence (DNA): TGTGCCAGCAGCCGCGATGGGGGGTTAGGATCACCCCTCCACTTT. The chain is built from TRBV3-1 (or the pseudogene TRBV3-2) and TRBJ1-6, with D perhaps TRBD1 (5 bases). The CDR3 has 15 residues. Germline CDR1 reads LGHDT; CDR2 reads YNNKEL (reference sequence). V lost 4 bases and J 10 bases, leaving 17 bases between the germline ends.

This rearrangement joins TRBV5-1 to TRBJ2-7; D gene unclear. With 5 bases removed from V and 5 bases from J, the gap between germline ends came to 14 bases. Germline V gene data show CDR1 as SGHRS and CDR2 as YFSETQ. This CDR3 comprises 13 residues. The chain's CDR3 is CASRAVRSNEQYF. In DNA form, the CDR3 reads TGCGCCAGCAGGGCGGTGAGGTCAAACGAGCAGTACTTC.

This clone was counted between two and nine times. This chain uses TRBV9 with TRBJ2-1, with TRBD2 identical over 8 bases. Germline V gene lookup returns CDR1 SGDLS and CDR2 YYNGEE. This CDR3 spans 15 amino acids. V lost 2 bases to trimming and J lost 7 bases; unmatched junction nucleotides: 8. This CDR3 is CASSVAGRAPNEQFF. Here the CDR3 DNA reads TGTGCCAGCAGCGTGGCCGGGAGGGCCCCAAATGAGCAGTTCTTC.

The rearrangement uses TRBV7-2 and TRBJ1-4; D perhaps matches TRBD1 (6 bases). Germline V CDR1 and CDR2: SGHTA, FQGNSA. Trimming took off 5 bases at V and 3 bases at J, with 10 bases between the two ends. The CDR3 runs 14 residues. CDR3 bases: TGTGCCAGCAGCCTCTACAGGGCTAATGAAAAACTGTTTTTT. Translating gives CASSLYRANEKLFF.

This clone was recorded only once. The chain has TRBV2 and TRBJ1-4, with D uncertain. V was cut by 6 bases and J by 4 bases, with 9 bases left in between. Germline CDR1 SNHLY, CDR2 FYNNEI. The CDR3 is 13 residues long. The CDR3 nucleotides read TGTGCCAGCAGACAGAGGGATAATGAAAAACTGTTTTTT. Its protein product is CASRQRDNEKLFF.